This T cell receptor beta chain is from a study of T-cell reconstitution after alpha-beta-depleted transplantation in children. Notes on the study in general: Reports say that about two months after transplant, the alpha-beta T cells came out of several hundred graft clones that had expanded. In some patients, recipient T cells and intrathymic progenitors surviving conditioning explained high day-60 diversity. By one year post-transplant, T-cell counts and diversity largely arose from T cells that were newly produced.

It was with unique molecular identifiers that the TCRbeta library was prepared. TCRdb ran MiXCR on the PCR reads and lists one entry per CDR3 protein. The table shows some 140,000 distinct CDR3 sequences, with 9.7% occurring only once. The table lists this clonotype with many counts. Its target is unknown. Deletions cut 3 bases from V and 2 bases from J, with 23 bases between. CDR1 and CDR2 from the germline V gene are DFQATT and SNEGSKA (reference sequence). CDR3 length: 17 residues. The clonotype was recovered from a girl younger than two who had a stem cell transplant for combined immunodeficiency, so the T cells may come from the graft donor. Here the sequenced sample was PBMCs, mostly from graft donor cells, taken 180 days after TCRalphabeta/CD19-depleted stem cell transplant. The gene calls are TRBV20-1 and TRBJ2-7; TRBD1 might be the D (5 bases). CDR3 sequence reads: CSASRQSRARPTYEQYF. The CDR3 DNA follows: TGCAGTGCTAGCCGGCAAAGCAGGGCCCGGCCCACCTACGAGCAGTACTTC.